Each of the 5 T cell receptor beta chains below was sequenced from the same sample in a study of early T cells in non-severe SARS-CoV-2 infection. TCRdb re-derived calls from the 5' RACE reads in MiXCR, one entry per CDR3 protein. The sample includes tens of thousands of distinct CDR3 sequences, 15% to 18% seen only once; the top ten take 10% to 15%. The specimen sequenced was whole blood. These receptor sequences come from an adult who was a healthcare worker with PCR-confirmed SARS-CoV-2 infection or an uninfected control (not recorded which).

V gene TRBV2 combines with J gene TRBJ2-3; maybe TRBD1 (6 bases). The CDR3 runs to 15 residues. Germline V lookup: CDR1 SNHLY, CDR2 FYNNEI. Trimming shortened V by 6 bases and J by 0 bases, and 13 bases separated the two germline ends. The CDR3 reads CASRGDKLSTDTQYF. The CDR3 coding sequence is TGTGCCAGCAGGGGGGACAAATTAAGCACAGATACGCAGTATTTT. Using reference TRBV2 and TRBJ2-3 for the parts outside the CDR3, the full variable domain is EPEVTQTPSHQVTQMGQEVILRCVPISNHLYFYWYRQILGQKVEFLVSFYNNEISEKSEIFDDQFSVERPDGSNFTLKIRSTKLEDSAMYFCASRGDKLSTDTQYFGPGTRLTVL.

This clonotype was counted between two and nine times. The chain uses TRBV7-6 and TRBJ2-7, with 9 bases fitting TRBD1. J was trimmed by 7 bases and V by 3 bases; bases with no gene match: 7. The CDR3 spans 14 residues. CDR1 is SGHVS, CDR2 FNYEAQ, per germline. CDR3 nucleotides: TGTGCCAGCAGCTTTGGACAGGGGCCGGTTGAGCAGTACTTC. Encoded protein: CASSFGQGPVEQYF.

J is TRBJ2-7 and V is TRBV20-1; TRBD2 matches at 14 bases. The germline V gene encodes CDR1 DFQATT and CDR2 SNEGSKA (reference sequence). The length of the CDR3 is 17 residues. V trimming: 1 base; J trimming: 1 base; junction bases outside the gene matches: 6. The CDR3 here is CSARATSGRAISYEQYF. CDR3 sequence (DNA): TGCAGTGCTAGAGCGACTAGCGGGAGGGCGATATCCTACGAGCAGTACTTC.

This clonotype has at least ten counts. The gene calls are TRBV30 and TRBJ1-5; 7 nucleotides agree with TRBD1. CDR1 and CDR2 (germline): GTSNPN, SVGIG (reference sequence). Trimming cost V 3 bases and J 6 bases; bases outside gene matches: 8. CDR3 length: 14 residues. The CDR3 is CAWSSGGLGQPQHF. For the CDR3, the DNA is TGTGCCTGGAGCTCAGGGGGTCTGGGTCAGCCCCAGCATTTT.

The chain uses TRBV5-5 and TRBJ1-2, with D tentatively TRBD1 (5 bases). The V end was cut by 2 bases, the J end by 1 base, with 9 bases between. There are 14 residues in the CDR3. From germline, CDR1 is SGHKS and CDR2 YYEKEE (reference sequence). The CDR3 nucleotides read TGTGCCAGCAGCTTTGTGACAGTTAACTATGGCTACACCTTC. It codes for CASSFVTVNYGYTF.